This T cell receptor (beta chain) is from a study of human thymus T cells. With 2 bases removed from V and 0 bases from J, the gap between germline ends came to 11 bases. This CDR3 region has 15 residues. Per the germline V gene, CDR1 is MNHNS and CDR2 is SASEGT. Clones were read by immunoSEQ multiplex PCR, and TCRdb kept only the in-frame ones, dropping some. Of some 120,000 clones listed, 90% to 95% were seen once; the top ten hold 0.02% to 0.03%. Thymus pieces cut out during corrective heart surgery were the tissue that was used. The genes are TRBV6-1 and TRBJ2-7, with D perhaps being TRBD1 or TRBD2 (5 bases each). This receptor was taken from a boy under two years old with a congenital heart defect but otherwise immunologically healthy. The specimen sequenced was thymus tissue. CDR3 loop: CASSETGTDSYEQYF. The CDR3 DNA reads TGTGCCAGCAGTGAAACCGGGACGGACTCCTACGAGCAGTACTTC.